This entry describes one T cell receptor beta chain. These data are taken from a study of T cell changes during pregnancy in multiple sclerosis. Profiled with immunoSEQ multiplex PCR; TCRdb holds only in-frame clones, not every one. The sample includes more than 80,000 clones, more than 90% of them seen just once. This receptor was obtained from a female donor with multiple sclerosis, enrolled in a pregnancy study. Sample: peripheral blood, taken in the first trimester of pregnancy.

The CDR3 region is CASSQDSNRGGEKLFF. The CDR3, as DNA: TGCGCCAGCAGCCAAGATTCCAACAGGGGAGGTGAAAAACTGTTTTTT. The V call is TRBV4-3, the J call TRBJ1-4, with 7 bases aligning to TRBD1. Germline CDR1 LGHNA, CDR2 YSLEER. V shed 0 bases, J shed 7 bases, and the junction held 8 bases outside the gene matches. The CDR3 totals 16 residues.